The rows below give T cell receptor beta chains drawn from one sample of a study of blood T cell repertoires in COVID-19. Sequencing used immunoSEQ multiplex PCR; TCRdb keeps in-frame clones, though not all of them. This sample has about 400,000 clones; around nine tenths occur once, and the top ten carry 1.5% to 2%. What was sequenced was PBMCs or T cells enriched from blood (not recorded which). The receptor set was obtained from a woman in her 30s who had recovered from COVID-19. CDR3s include the opening cysteine and the closing phenylalanine or tryptophan. D genes are given only for firm matches. Clone sizes are given selectively: once, few, many, or a class where the clone is expanded.

D gene: NA
V gene: TRBV21-1
J gene: TRBJ1-1
clone size: few
CDR3 protein: CASIPLYRDTEAFF
CDR3 DNA: TGTGCCAGCATCCCTCTTTACAGGGACACTGAAGCTTTCTTT

D gene: TRBD2
V gene: TRBV7-9
J gene: TRBJ2-7
clone size: once
CDR3 protein: CASRTSGIDEQYF
CDR3 DNA: TGTGCCAGCAGGACTAGCGGGATTGACGAGCAGTACTTC

D gene: NA
V gene: TRBV29-1
J gene: TRBJ2-1
clone size: once
CDR3 protein: CSVRFQGNEQFF
CDR3 DNA: TGCAGCGTCCGCTTCCAGGGCAATGAGCAGTTCTTC

D gene: NA
V gene: TRBV3-1/TRBV3-2
J gene: TRBJ2-1
clone size: NA
CDR3 protein: CASSQMRRAGFNEQFF
CDR3 DNA: TGTGCCAGCAGCCAGATGAGACGGGCGGGGTTCAATGAGCAGTTCTTC

D gene: TRBD2
V gene: TRBV12-5
J gene: TRBJ2-5
clone size: NA
CDR3 protein: CASGLNSLGAGQETQYF
CDR3 DNA: TGTGCTAGTGGTTTGAATTCCTTGGGAGCGGGACAAGAGACCCAGTACTTC

D gene: NA
V gene: TRBV5-1
J gene: TRBJ1-2
clone size: once
CDR3 protein: CASSLSQGSNYGYTF
CDR3 DNA: TGCGCCAGCAGCTTGTCCCAGGGGAGTAACTATGGCTACACCTTC

D gene: TRBD1
V gene: TRBV10-3
J gene: TRBJ1-2
clone size: NA
CDR3 protein: CAISGTGYGYTF
CDR3 DNA: TGTGCCATCAGTGGGACAGGGTATGGCTACACCTTC

D gene: NA
V gene: TRBV27
J gene: TRBJ1-4
clone size: NA
CDR3 protein: CASSSPQGGNEKLFF
CDR3 DNA: TGTGCCAGCAGTTCGCCTCAAGGAGGAAATGAAAAACTGTTTTTT

D gene: NA
V gene: TRBV12-3/TRBV12-4
J gene: TRBJ1-1
clone size: NA
CDR3 protein: CASSADSTEAFF
CDR3 DNA: TGTGCCAGCAGTGCGGACAGCACTGAAGCTTTCTTT

D gene: NA
V gene: TRBV6-5
J gene: TRBJ1-4
clone size: NA
CDR3 protein: CASSYHRTTDEKLFF
CDR3 DNA: TGTGCCAGCAGTTACCACCGGACTACGGATGAAAAACTGTTTTTT

D gene: TRBD2
V gene: TRBV18
J gene: TRBJ2-7
clone size: NA
CDR3 protein: CASSPRDPGLSPYEQYF
CDR3 DNA: TGTGCCAGCTCACCTCGGGACCCGGGACTATCCCCCTACGAGCAGTACTTC

D gene: TRBD1
V gene: TRBV7-3
J gene: TRBJ2-1
clone size: NA
CDR3 protein: CASSPNRGRNHEQFF
CDR3 DNA: TGTGCCAGCAGCCCGAACAGGGGGCGCAATCATGAGCAGTTCTTC

D gene: NA
V gene: TRBV7-2
J gene: TRBJ2-7
clone size: NA
CDR3 protein: CASSLGGTDPYEQYF
CDR3 DNA: TGTGCCAGCAGCTTGGGCGGGACAGACCCATACGAGCAGTACTTC

D gene: NA
V gene: TRBV7-6
J gene: TRBJ2-1
clone size: NA
CDR3 protein: CASSIRSDEQFF
CDR3 DNA: TGTGCCAGCAGCATCCGGTCCGATGAGCAGTTCTTC

D gene: NA
V gene: TRBV6-5
J gene: TRBJ1-3
clone size: NA
CDR3 protein: CASLRGSGGNTIYF
CDR3 DNA: TGTGCCAGCCTTCGGGGTTCGGGAGGAAACACCATATATTTT

D gene: NA
V gene: TRBV2
J gene: TRBJ1-2
clone size: NA
CDR3 protein: CASSAPSDYGYTF
CDR3 DNA: TGTGCCAGCAGTGCCCCGTCGGACTATGGCTACACCTTC

D gene: TRBD1
V gene: TRBV6-5
J gene: TRBJ2-2
clone size: NA
CDR3 protein: CASSYGQGKGTGELFF
CDR3 DNA: TGTGCCAGCAGTTACGGACAGGGGAAAGGGACCGGGGAGCTGTTTTTT

D gene: NA
V gene: TRBV19
J gene: TRBJ2-7
clone size: NA
CDR3 protein: CASSSHYEQYF
CDR3 DNA: TGTGCCAGTAGTTCCCACTACGAGCAGTACTTC

D gene: TRBD1
V gene: TRBV18
J gene: TRBJ1-5
clone size: NA
CDR3 protein: CASSSTGQARVRYSNQPQHF
CDR3 DNA: TGTGCCAGCTCATCTACCGGACAGGCCCGAGTGAGATATAGCAATCAGCCCCAGCATTTT

D gene: TRBD2
V gene: TRBV24-1
J gene: TRBJ2-5
clone size: NA
CDR3 protein: CATSVPGGRGQETQYF
CDR3 DNA: TGTGCCACCAGTGTTCCCGGCGGGAGGGGCCAAGAGACCCAGTACTTC

D gene: TRBD1
V gene: TRBV11-2
J gene: TRBJ2-2
clone size: NA
CDR3 protein: CASTNLDRGRPGELFF
CDR3 DNA: TGTGCCAGCACGAACTTGGACAGGGGGCGTCCCGGGGAGCTGTTTTTT

D gene: NA
V gene: TRBV28
J gene: TRBJ1-2
clone size: NA
CDR3 protein: CASSFRGNHGYTF
CDR3 DNA: TGTGCCAGCAGTTTCCGCGGTAACCATGGCTACACCTTC

D gene: TRBD2
V gene: TRBV2
J gene: TRBJ2-5
clone size: NA
CDR3 protein: CASSLGLGDETQYF
CDR3 DNA: TGTGCCAGCAGTCTAGGACTAGGGGACGAGACCCAGTACTTC

D gene: TRBD1
V gene: TRBV5-1
J gene: TRBJ2-7
clone size: few
CDR3 protein: CASSLEQGFDEQYF
CDR3 DNA: TGCGCCAGCAGCTTGGAACAGGGGTTCGACGAGCAGTACTTC

D gene: TRBD1
V gene: TRBV6-2/TRBV6-3
J gene: TRBJ1-3
clone size: NA
CDR3 protein: CASSYRPGADRVSGNTIYF
CDR3 DNA: TGTGCCAGCAGTTACCGACCGGGAGCAGACAGGGTCTCTGGAAACACCATATATTTT

D gene: TRBD2
V gene: TRBV6-4
J gene: TRBJ2-1
clone size: NA
CDR3 protein: CASSDSRASGRNEQFF
CDR3 DNA: TGTGCCAGCAGTGACTCGAGGGCTAGCGGGAGGAATGAGCAGTTCTTC

D gene: TRBD1
V gene: TRBV10-1
J gene: TRBJ1-1
clone size: NA
CDR3 protein: CASSSDRGLRNTEAFF
CDR3 DNA: TGCGCCAGCAGTTCGGACAGGGGGCTGAGGAACACTGAAGCTTTCTTT

D gene: TRBD1
V gene: TRBV6-2/TRBV6-3
J gene: TRBJ2-2
clone size: NA
CDR3 protein: CASSRTGGRAGELFF
CDR3 DNA: TGTGCCAGCAGCCGGACAGGGGGTCGGGCCGGGGAGCTGTTTTTT

D gene: TRBD1
V gene: TRBV7-8
J gene: TRBJ1-5
clone size: NA
CDR3 protein: CASSWTGSNSNQPQHF
CDR3 DNA: TGTGCCAGCAGCTGGACAGGGAGTAATAGCAATCAGCCCCAGCATTTT

D gene: TRBD1
V gene: TRBV28
J gene: TRBJ2-5
clone size: NA
CDR3 protein: CASTGTGQETQYF
CDR3 DNA: TGTGCCAGTACCGGGACAGGGCAAGAGACCCAGTACTTC

D gene: TRBD2
V gene: TRBV7-2
J gene: TRBJ2-2
clone size: NA
CDR3 protein: CASSPLTSDTGELFF
CDR3 DNA: TGTGCCAGCAGCCCACTGACTAGCGACACCGGGGAGCTGTTTTTT

D gene: TRBD1
V gene: TRBV19
J gene: TRBJ1-6
clone size: few
CDR3 protein: CASSTPDRGDSPLHF
CDR3 DNA: TGTGCCAGTAGTACCCCTGACAGGGGGGATTCACCCCTCCACTTT

D gene: TRBD2
V gene: TRBV27
J gene: TRBJ2-1
clone size: NA
CDR3 protein: CASSPTIGLGNEQFF
CDR3 DNA: TGTGCCAGCAGCCCTACTATTGGACTAGGGAATGAGCAGTTCTTC

D gene: NA
V gene: TRBV11-1
J gene: TRBJ1-1
clone size: NA
CDR3 protein: CASSFRPRLSTEAFF
CDR3 DNA: TGTGCCAGCAGCTTTCGACCTAGGTTATCCACTGAAGCTTTCTTT

D gene: NA
V gene: TRBV29-1
J gene: TRBJ2-7
clone size: NA
CDR3 protein: CSADRSNEQYF
CDR3 DNA: TGCAGCGCCGACAGGAGCAACGAGCAGTACTTC

D gene: TRBD1
V gene: TRBV10-2
J gene: TRBJ1-2
clone size: few
CDR3 protein: CASSEPRDRVLSNYGYTF
CDR3 DNA: TGCGCCAGCAGTGAGCCCCGGGACAGGGTTTTATCGAACTATGGCTACACCTTC

D gene: NA
V gene: TRBV19
J gene: TRBJ1-4
clone size: NA
CDR3 protein: CASSRPTGGSEKLFF
CDR3 DNA: TGTGCCAGTAGTAGGCCGACGGGGGGATCGGAAAAACTGTTTTTT

D gene: NA
V gene: TRBV5-1
J gene: TRBJ2-6
clone size: NA
CDR3 protein: CASRIGRTGANVLTF
CDR3 DNA: TGCGCCAGCAGGATTGGCCGTACTGGGGCCAACGTCCTGACTTTC

D gene: NA
V gene: TRBV4-3
J gene: TRBJ2-1
clone size: NA
CDR3 protein: CASSQVYDRPRPPYNEQFF
CDR3 DNA: TGCGCCAGCAGCCAAGTCTACGACAGGCCACGTCCCCCGTACAATGAGCAGTTCTTC

D gene: TRBD1
V gene: TRBV29-1
J gene: TRBJ1-5
clone size: NA
CDR3 protein: CSAIWTGGGNQPQHF
CDR3 DNA: TGCAGCGCGATATGGACAGGGGGAGGCAATCAGCCCCAGCATTTT

D gene: NA
V gene: TRBV9
J gene: TRBJ2-7
clone size: once
CDR3 protein: CASSPEGPSGGSIYEQYF
CDR3 DNA: TGTGCCAGCAGCCCAGAGGGTCCCAGCGGAGGTTCCATATACGAGCAGTACTTC

D gene: NA
V gene: TRBV28
J gene: TRBJ1-6
clone size: NA
CDR3 protein: CASSLSAPLHF
CDR3 DNA: TGTGCCAGCAGTTTATCAGCACCCCTCCACTTT

D gene: NA
V gene: TRBV5-1
J gene: TRBJ2-1
clone size: NA
CDR3 protein: CASSLADNEQFF
CDR3 DNA: TGCGCCAGCAGCTTAGCCGACAATGAGCAGTTCTTC

D gene: NA
V gene: TRBV7-8
J gene: TRBJ1-1
clone size: NA
CDR3 protein: CASTTRQENTEAFF
CDR3 DNA: TGTGCCAGCACCACCCGCCAGGAGAACACTGAAGCTTTCTTT

D gene: NA
V gene: TRBV7-2
J gene: TRBJ2-6
clone size: NA
CDR3 protein: CASSQGFSGANVLTF
CDR3 DNA: TGTGCCAGCAGCCAGGGCTTCTCTGGGGCCAACGTCCTGACTTTC

D gene: TRBD1
V gene: TRBV7-8
J gene: TRBJ1-2
clone size: NA
CDR3 protein: CASSSGTGPHGYTF
CDR3 DNA: TGTGCCAGCAGCTCGGGGACAGGGCCCCATGGCTACACCTTC

D gene: TRBD1
V gene: TRBV19
J gene: TRBJ1-4
clone size: NA
CDR3 protein: CASTPGQVNEKLFF
CDR3 DNA: TGTGCCAGTACCCCCGGACAGGTTAATGAAAAACTGTTTTTT

D gene: NA
V gene: TRBV6-5
J gene: TRBJ1-1
clone size: NA
CDR3 protein: CASSRDTEAFF
CDR3 DNA: TGTGCCAGCAGTAGAGACACTGAAGCTTTCTTT

D gene: TRBD1
V gene: TRBV5-1
J gene: TRBJ2-6
clone size: NA
CDR3 protein: CASSSYRGMDSGANVLTF
CDR3 DNA: TGCGCCAGCAGCTCTTACAGGGGGATGGACTCTGGGGCCAACGTCCTGACTTTC

D gene: TRBD1
V gene: TRBV30
J gene: TRBJ1-2
clone size: NA
CDR3 protein: CAYPRQGRAGYTF
CDR3 DNA: TGTGCCTACCCAAGACAGGGCCGGGCTGGTTACACCTTC

D gene: TRBD1
V gene: TRBV19
J gene: TRBJ1-2
clone size: NA
CDR3 protein: CASSITGQGFFGGYTF
CDR3 DNA: TGTGCCAGTAGTATAACGGGACAGGGCTTTTTTGGTGGCTACACCTTC

D gene: TRBD1
V gene: TRBV10-3
J gene: TRBJ1-6
clone size: NA
CDR3 protein: CAISKTGAGSPLHF
CDR3 DNA: TGTGCCATCAGCAAGACAGGGGCGGGATCACCCCTCCACTTT

D gene: NA
V gene: TRBV24-1
J gene: TRBJ2-7
clone size: NA
CDR3 protein: CATSDLPGDEQYF
CDR3 DNA: TGTGCCACCAGTGATTTACCAGGGGACGAGCAGTACTTC

D gene: NA
V gene: TRBV28
J gene: TRBJ1-5
clone size: NA
CDR3 protein: CASSSIHKRQGASRSNQPQHF
CDR3 DNA: TGTGCCAGCAGTTCCATACACAAACGGCAGGGCGCCTCGAGGAGCAATCAGCCCCAGCATTTT

D gene: NA
V gene: TRBV30
J gene: TRBJ1-1
clone size: NA
CDR3 protein: CAWSRGNEAEAFF
CDR3 DNA: TGTGCCTGGAGTAGGGGTAACGAGGCTGAAGCTTTCTTT

D gene: NA
V gene: TRBV10-3
J gene: TRBJ2-1
clone size: NA
CDR3 protein: CAISPTSAGRTGYNEQFF
CDR3 DNA: TGTGCCATCAGCCCGACCAGTGCGGGACGAACGGGATACAATGAGCAGTTCTTC

D gene: TRBD1
V gene: TRBV20-1
J gene: TRBJ2-7
clone size: NA
CDR3 protein: CSASPGQGGDYEQYF
CDR3 DNA: TGCAGTGCTAGTCCCGGACAGGGTGGGGACTACGAGCAGTACTTC

D gene: NA
V gene: TRBV12-5
J gene: TRBJ2-1
clone size: NA
CDR3 protein: CASCLQREQFF
CDR3 DNA: TGTGCTAGTTGCCTGCAACGGGAGCAGTTCTTC

D gene: NA
V gene: TRBV28
J gene: TRBJ1-2
clone size: NA
CDR3 protein: CASSSPYQGNYGYTF
CDR3 DNA: TGTGCCAGCAGCTCGCCTTATCAGGGTAACTATGGCTACACCTTC

D gene: NA
V gene: TRBV10-1
J gene: TRBJ1-5
clone size: NA
CDR3 protein: CASPQGDHQPQHF
CDR3 DNA: TGCGCCAGCCCCCAGGGCGATCATCAGCCCCAGCATTTT